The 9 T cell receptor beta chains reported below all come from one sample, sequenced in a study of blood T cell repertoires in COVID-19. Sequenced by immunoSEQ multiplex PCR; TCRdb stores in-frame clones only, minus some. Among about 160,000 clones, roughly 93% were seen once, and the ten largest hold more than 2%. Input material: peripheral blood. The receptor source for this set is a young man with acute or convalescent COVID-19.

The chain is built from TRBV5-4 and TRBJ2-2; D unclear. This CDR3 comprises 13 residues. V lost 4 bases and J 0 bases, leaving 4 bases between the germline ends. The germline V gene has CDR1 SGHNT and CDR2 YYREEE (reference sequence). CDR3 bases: TGTGCCAGCAGCCCATCGAACACCGGGGAGCTGTTTTTT. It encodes CASSPSNTGELFF.

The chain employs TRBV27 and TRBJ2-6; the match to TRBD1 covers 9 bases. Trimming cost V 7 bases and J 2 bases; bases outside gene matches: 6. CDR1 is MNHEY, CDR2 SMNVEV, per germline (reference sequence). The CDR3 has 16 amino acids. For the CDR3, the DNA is TGTGCCAGCAATACAGGGGGCCCCGCTGGGGCCAACGTCCTGACTTTC. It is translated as CASNTGGPAGANVLTF.

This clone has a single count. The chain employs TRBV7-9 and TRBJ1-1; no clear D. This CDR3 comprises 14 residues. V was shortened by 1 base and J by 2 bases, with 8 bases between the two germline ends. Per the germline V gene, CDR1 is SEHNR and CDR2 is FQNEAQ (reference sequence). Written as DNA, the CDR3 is TGTGCCAGCAGCTTAGAGGCGGTAAACACTGAAGCTTTCTTT. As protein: CASSLEAVNTEAFF.

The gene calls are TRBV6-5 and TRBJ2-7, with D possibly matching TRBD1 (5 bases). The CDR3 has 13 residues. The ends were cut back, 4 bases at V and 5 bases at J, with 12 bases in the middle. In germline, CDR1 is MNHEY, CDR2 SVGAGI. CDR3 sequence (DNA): TGTGCCAGCAGTTTCCCAGGGATAGACGAGCAGTACTTC. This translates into CASSFPGIDEQYF.

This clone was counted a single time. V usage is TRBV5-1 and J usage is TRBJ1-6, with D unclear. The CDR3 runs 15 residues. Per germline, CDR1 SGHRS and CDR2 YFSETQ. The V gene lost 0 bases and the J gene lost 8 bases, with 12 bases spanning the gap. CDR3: CASSLAGSGYSPLHF. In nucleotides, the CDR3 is TGCGCCAGCAGCTTGGCCGGATCGGGGTATTCACCCCTCCACTTT. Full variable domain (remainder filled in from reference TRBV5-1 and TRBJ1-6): KAGVTQTPRYLIKTRGQQVTLSCSPISGHRSVSWYQQTPGQGLQFLFEYFSETQRNKGNFPGRFSGRQFSNSRSEMNVSTLELGDSALYLCASSLAGSGYSPLHFGNGTRLTVT.

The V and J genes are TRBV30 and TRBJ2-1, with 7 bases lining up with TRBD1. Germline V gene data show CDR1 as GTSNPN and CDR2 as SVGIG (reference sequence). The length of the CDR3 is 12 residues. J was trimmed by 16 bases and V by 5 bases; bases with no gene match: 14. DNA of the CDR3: TGTGCCTGGCTCGACAGGGCTAGAGGCCCATTCTTC. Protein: CAWLDRARGPFF. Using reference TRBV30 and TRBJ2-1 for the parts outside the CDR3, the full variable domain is SQTIHQWPATLVQPVGSPLSLECTVEGTSNPNLYWYRQAAGRGLQLLFYSVGIGQISSEVPQNLSASRPQDRQFILSSKKLLLSDSGFYLCAWLDRARGPFFGPGTRLTVL.

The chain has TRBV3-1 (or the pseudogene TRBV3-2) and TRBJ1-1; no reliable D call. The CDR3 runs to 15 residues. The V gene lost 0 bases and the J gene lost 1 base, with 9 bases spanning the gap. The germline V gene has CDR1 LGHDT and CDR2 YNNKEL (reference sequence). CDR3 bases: TGTGCCAGCAGCCAAGATCCAGGAACGAACACTGAAGCTTTCTTT. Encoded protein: CASSQDPGTNTEAFF.

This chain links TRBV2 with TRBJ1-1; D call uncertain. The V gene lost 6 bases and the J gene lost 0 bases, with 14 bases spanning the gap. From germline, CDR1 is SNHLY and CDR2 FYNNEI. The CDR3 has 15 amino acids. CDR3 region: CASRESNLLNTEAFF. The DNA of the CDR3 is TGTGCCAGCAGAGAAAGCAACCTCCTGAACACTGAAGCTTTCTTT.

The CDR3 region is CATLAGLSHGTDTQYF. CDR3 DNA: TGTGCCACACTAGCGGGGCTGTCCCACGGCACAGATACGCAGTATTTT. This chain joins TRBV10-3 and TRBJ2-3, with 10 bases identical to TRBD2. The junction had 11 bases not matched to a gene; V was cut back by 10 bases and J by 1 base. CDR1 ENHRY and CDR2 SYGVKD come from the germline V gene. The CDR3 is 16 amino acids.